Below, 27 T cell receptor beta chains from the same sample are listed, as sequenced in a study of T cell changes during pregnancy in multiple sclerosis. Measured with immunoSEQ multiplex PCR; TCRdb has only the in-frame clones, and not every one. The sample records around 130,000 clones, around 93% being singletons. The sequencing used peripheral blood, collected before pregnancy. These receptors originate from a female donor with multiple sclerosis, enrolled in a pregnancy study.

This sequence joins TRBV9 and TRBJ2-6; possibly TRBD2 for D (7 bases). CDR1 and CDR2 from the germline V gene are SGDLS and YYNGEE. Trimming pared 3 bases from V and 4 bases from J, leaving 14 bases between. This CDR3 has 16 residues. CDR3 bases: TGTGCCAGCAGCGAAGGGGGGGCAAGCGGGGCCAACGTCCTGACTTTC. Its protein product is CASSEGGASGANVLTF.

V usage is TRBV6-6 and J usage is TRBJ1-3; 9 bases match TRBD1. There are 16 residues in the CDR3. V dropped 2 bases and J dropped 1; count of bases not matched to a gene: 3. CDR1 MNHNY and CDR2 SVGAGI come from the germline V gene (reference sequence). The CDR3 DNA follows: TGTGCCAGCAGTTACGCCGACAGGGGGTCTGGAAACACCATATATTTT. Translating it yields CASSYADRGSGNTIYF.

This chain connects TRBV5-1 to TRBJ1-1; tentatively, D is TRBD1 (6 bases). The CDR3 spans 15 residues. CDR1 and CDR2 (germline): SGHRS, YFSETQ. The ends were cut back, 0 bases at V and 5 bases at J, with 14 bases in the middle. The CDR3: CASSLAAGVETEAFF. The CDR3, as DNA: TGCGCCAGCAGCTTGGCCGCAGGGGTGGAAACTGAAGCTTTCTTT.

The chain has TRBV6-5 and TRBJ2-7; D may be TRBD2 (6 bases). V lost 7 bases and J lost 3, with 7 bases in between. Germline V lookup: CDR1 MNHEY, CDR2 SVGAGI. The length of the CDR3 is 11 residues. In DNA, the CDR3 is TGTGCCAGCACCGGGGGCTACGAGCAGTACTTC. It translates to CASTGGYEQYF.

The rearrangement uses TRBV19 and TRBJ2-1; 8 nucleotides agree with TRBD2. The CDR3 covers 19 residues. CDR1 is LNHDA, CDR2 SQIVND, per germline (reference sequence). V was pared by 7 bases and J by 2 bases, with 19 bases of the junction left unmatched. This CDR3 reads CASKSGGGSLSPPYNEQFF. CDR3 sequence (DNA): TGTGCCAGTAAAAGTGGCGGGGGGTCCCTATCTCCTCCCTACAATGAGCAGTTCTTC.

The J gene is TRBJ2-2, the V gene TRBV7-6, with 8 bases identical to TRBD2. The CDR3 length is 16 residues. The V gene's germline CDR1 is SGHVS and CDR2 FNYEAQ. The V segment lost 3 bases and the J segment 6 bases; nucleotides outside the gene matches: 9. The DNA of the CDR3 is TGTGCCAGCAGCTTGGCGCCTTTAGCGGGGTCCGGGGAGCTGTTTTTT. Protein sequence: CASSLAPLAGSGELFF.

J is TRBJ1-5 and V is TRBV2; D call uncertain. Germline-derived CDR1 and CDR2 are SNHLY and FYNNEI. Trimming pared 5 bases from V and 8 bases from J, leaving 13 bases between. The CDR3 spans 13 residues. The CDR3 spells CASSYGRREPQHF. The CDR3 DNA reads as TGTGCCAGCAGTTATGGACGGAGGGAGCCCCAGCATTTT.

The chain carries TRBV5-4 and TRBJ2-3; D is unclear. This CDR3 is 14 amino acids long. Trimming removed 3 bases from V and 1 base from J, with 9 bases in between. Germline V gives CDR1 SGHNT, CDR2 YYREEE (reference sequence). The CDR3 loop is CASSSNRGTDTQYF. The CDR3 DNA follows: TGTGCCAGCAGCTCAAATCGGGGCACAGATACGCAGTATTTT.

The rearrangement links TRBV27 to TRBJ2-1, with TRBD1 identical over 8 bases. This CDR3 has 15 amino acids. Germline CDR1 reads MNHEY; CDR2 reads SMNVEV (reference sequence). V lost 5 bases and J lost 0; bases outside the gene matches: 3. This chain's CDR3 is CASSLQGGSYNEQFF. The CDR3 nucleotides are TGTGCCAGCAGTCTACAGGGGGGCTCCTACAATGAGCAGTTCTTC.

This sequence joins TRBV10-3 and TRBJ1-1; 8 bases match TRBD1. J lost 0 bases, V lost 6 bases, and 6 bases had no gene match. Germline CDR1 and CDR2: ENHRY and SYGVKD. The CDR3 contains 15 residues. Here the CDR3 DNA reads TGTGCCATCAGCCCCACGACAGGGGTGAACACTGAAGCTTTCTTT. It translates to CAISPTTGVNTEAFF.

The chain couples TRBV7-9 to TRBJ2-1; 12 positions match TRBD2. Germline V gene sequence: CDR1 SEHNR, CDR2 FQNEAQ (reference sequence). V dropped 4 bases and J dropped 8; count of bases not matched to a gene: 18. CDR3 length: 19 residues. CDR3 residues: CASSYGGTGSTSGRYEQFF. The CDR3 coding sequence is TGTGCCAGCAGCTACGGGGGGACAGGTTCGACTAGCGGGAGATATGAGCAGTTCTTC.

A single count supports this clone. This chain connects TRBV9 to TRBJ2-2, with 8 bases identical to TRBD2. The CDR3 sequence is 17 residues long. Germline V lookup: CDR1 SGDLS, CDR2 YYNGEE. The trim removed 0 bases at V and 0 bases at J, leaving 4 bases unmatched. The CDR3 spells CASSVAGGVSNTGELFF. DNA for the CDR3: TGTGCCAGCAGCGTAGCGGGGGGGGTTTCGAACACCGGGGAGCTGTTTTTT.

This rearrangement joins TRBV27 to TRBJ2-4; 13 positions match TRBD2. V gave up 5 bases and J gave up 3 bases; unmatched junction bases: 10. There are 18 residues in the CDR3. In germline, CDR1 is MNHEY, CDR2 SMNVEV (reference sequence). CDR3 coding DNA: TGTGCCAGCAGTCAAGGACTAGCGGGAGAAGGTGTCAAAAACATTCAGTACTTC. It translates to CASSQGLAGEGVKNIQYF.

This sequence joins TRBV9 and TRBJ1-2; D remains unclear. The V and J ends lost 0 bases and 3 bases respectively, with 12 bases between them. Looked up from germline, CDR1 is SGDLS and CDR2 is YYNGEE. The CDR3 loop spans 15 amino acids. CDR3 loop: CASSVESTTHYGYTF. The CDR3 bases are TGTGCCAGCAGCGTAGAGTCAACAACACACTATGGCTACACCTTC.

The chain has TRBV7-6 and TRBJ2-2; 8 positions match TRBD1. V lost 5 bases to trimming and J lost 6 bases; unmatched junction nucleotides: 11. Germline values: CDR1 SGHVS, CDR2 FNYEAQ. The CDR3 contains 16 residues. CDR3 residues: CASSLRQGARSGELFF. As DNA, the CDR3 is TGTGCCAGCAGCCTCCGCCAGGGGGCCCGGTCCGGGGAGCTGTTTTTT.

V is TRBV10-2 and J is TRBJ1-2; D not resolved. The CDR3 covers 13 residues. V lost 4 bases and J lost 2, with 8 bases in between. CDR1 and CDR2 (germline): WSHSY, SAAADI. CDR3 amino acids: CASSGAGNYGYTF. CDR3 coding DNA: TGCGCCAGCAGTGGGGCGGGAAACTATGGCTACACCTTC.

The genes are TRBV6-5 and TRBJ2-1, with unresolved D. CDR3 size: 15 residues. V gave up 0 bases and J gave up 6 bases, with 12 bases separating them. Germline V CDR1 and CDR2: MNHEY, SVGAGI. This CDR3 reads CASSYSKARANEQFF. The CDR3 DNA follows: TGTGCCAGCAGTTACTCGAAGGCTAGAGCCAATGAGCAGTTCTTC.

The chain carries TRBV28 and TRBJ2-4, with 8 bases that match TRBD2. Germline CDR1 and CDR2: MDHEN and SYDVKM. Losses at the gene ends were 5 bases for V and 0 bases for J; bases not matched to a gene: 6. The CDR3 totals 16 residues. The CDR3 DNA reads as TGTGCCAGCAGTGGAATAGCGGGGCTAGCCAAAAACATTCAGTACTTC. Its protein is CASSGIAGLAKNIQYF.

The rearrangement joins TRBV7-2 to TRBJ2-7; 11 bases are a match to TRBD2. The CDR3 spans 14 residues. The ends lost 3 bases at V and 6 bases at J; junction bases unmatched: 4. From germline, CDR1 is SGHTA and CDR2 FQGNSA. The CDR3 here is CASSFSGGAGEQYF. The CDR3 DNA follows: TGTGCCAGCAGCTTTAGCGGGGGGGCCGGCGAGCAGTACTTC.

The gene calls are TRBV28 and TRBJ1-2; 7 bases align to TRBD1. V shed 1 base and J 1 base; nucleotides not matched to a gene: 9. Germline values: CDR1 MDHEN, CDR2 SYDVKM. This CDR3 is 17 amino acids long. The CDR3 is CASSLYSSGQSNYGYTF. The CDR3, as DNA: TGTGCCAGCAGTTTATATTCTTCGGGACAGAGTAACTATGGCTACACCTTC.

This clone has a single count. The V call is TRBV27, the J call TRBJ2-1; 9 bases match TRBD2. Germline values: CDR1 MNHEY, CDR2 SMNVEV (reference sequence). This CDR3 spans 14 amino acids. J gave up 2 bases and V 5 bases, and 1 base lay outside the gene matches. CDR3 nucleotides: TGTGCCAGCAGTCCTAGCGGGACCTACAATGAGCAGTTCTTC. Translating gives CASSPSGTYNEQFF.

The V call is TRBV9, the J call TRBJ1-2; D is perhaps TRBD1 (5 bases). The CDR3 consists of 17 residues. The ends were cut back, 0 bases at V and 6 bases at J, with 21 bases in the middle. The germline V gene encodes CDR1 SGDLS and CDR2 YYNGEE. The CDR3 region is CASSVGVGTNLKDGYTF. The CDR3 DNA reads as TGTGCCAGCAGCGTAGGTGTAGGGACTAACTTAAAAGATGGCTACACCTTC.

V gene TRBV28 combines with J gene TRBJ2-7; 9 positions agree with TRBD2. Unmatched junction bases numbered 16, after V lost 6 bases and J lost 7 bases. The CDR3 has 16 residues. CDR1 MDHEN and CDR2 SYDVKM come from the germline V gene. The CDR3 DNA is TGTGCCAGCAGGACCGCGGGAGGGCCTCGGGGAGGAGAGCAGTACTTC. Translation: CASRTAGGPRGGEQYF.

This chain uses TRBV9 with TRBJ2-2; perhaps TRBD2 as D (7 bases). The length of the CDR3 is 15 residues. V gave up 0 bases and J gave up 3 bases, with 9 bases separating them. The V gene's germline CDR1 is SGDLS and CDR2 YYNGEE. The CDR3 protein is CASSVEGGDTGELFF. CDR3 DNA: TGTGCCAGCAGCGTAGAGGGGGGGGACACCGGGGAGCTGTTTTTT.

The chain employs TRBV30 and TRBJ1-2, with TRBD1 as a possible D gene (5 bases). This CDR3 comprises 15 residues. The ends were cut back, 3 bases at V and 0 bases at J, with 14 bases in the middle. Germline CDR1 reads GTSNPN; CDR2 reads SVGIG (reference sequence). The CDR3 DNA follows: TGTGCCTGGAGCCCCGACGGGGGGACTAACTATGGCTACACCTTC. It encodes CAWSPDGGTNYGYTF.

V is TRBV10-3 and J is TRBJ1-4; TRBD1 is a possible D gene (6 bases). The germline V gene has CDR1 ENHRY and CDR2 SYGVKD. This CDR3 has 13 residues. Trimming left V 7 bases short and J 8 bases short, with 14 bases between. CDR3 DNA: TGTGCCATCAATGGTACAGGGATCGAAAAACTGTTTTTT. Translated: CAINGTGIEKLFF.

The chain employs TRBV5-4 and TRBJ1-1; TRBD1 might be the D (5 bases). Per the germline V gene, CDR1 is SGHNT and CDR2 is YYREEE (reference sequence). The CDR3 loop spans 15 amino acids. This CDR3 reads CHSSAGQGGDTEAFF. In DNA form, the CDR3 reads TGTCACAGCTCCGCCGGGCAGGGAGGAGACACTGAAGCTTTCTTT.